The 3 T cell receptor beta chains in this list originate from one sample, sequenced in a study of blood T cell dynamics during melanoma immunotherapy. Time point reported: week 3, after first cycle of checkpoint inhibitor. Generated by immunoSEQ multiplex PCR, the TCRdb table keeps only in-frame clones and is missing some. The table includes some 5,700 clones, more than 80% detected once. The sample consisted of blood, taken from a patient treated with checkpoint blockade. The receptors stem from a human donor with melanoma. Some clones in this sample may be carry-over from other donors' samples.

This chain uses TRBV7-8 with TRBJ2-7; 8 bases align to TRBD1. The germline V gene encodes CDR1 SGHVS and CDR2 FQNEAQ. The CDR3 runs 14 residues. Trimming cost V 5 bases and J 2 bases; bases outside gene matches: 5. The DNA of the CDR3 is TGTGCCAGCAGCGCAGGACAGGGTCCCTACGAGCAGTACTTC. The encoded protein is CASSAGQGPYEQYF.

The V and J genes are TRBV28 and TRBJ2-7, with D uncertain. CDR1 is MDHEN and CDR2 is SYDVKM in the germline V gene. The V gene lost 7 bases and the J gene lost 0 bases, with 13 bases spanning the gap. The CDR3 spans 14 residues. The CDR3 loop is CASTAPASSYEQYF. CDR3 DNA sequence: TGTGCCAGCACCGCCCCAGCGAGCTCCTACGAGCAGTACTTC.

The chain recombines TRBV5-1 with TRBJ2-3; tentative D call: TRBD2 (7 bases). CDR3 size: 14 residues. The V end was cut by 4 bases, the J end by 2 bases, with 11 bases between. Germline lookup yields CDR1 SGHRS and CDR2 YFSETQ. CDR3 protein: CASSVGGHTDTQYF. The CDR3 region has the DNA TGCGCCAGCAGCGTCGGGGGGCACACAGATACGCAGTATTTT.